This T cell receptor beta chain was identified in a study of T cell responses to AZD1222 COVID-19 vaccine. Study-wide points: Donor demographics were predominantly white British with a female majority; clonal diversity may be underestimated.

This clone occurred once. Its antigen is still unknown. Repertoires were generated with immunoSEQ multiplex PCR, while TCRdb's copy carries only in-frame clones and drops some. Among 150,000 to 200,000 clones, 90% to 95% were seen once, and the ten largest hold approximately 9.6%. The V gene lost 3 bases and the J gene lost 5 bases, with 7 bases spanning the gap. This CDR3 is built from 12 residues. This clonotype originated in an adult in good health. Sequences were derived from peripheral blood, sampled on day 0 of AZD1222 vaccination. This sequence joins TRBV12-3 or TRBV12-4 and TRBJ1-2; D gene ambiguous. Here the CDR3 DNA reads TGTGCCAGCAGTTTTACCCCGTATGGCTACACCTTC. Translating gives CASSFTPYGYTF.